A single sample gave rise to the 26 T cell receptor beta chains below, sequenced in a study of beta chain features in type 1 diabetes (dated by TCRdb to 2016 to 2019). The paper's findings and limits, for the study overall: Type 1 diabetes patients showed a moderate but significant shortening of TCRB CDR3 length in all four CD4+ subsets.

Library preparation employed the immunoSEQ multiplex PCR assay. The entire amount of isolated RNA was reverse transcribed using the High Capacity cDNA Reverse Transcription Kit, so the sequenced TCRB transcripts were expressed ones. Not all clones reach the TCRdb copy of this immuneACCESS table, which keeps in-frame sequences only. Checked studies attribute under half of the gap to unresolved V genes and leave the rest unexplained. This sample holds about 370,000 clones; around 10% were observed only once. About 0.6% of the sample is held by the ten biggest clonotypes. These receptors' antigens are unknown. Sample: central memory CD4+ T cells from blood. These receptors originate from a man under 40 with type 1 diabetes.

The rearrangement uses TRBV7-9 and TRBJ1-5; D unresolved. The germline CDR1 and CDR2 sequences are SEHNR and FQNEAQ (reference sequence). The V gene lost 4 bases and the J gene lost 3 bases, with 4 bases spanning the gap. This CDR3 contains 12 residues. The CDR3 coding sequence is TGTGCCAGCAGCTATGTCAATCAGCCCCAGCATTTT. This gives the protein CASSYVNQPQHF.

This clone was detected only a few times. The chain recombines TRBV5-1 with TRBJ1-1; D not resolved. Trimming removed 1 base from V and 0 bases from J, with 10 bases in between. Germline values: CDR1 SGHRS, CDR2 YFSETQ. There are 15 residues in the CDR3. The CDR3 reads CASSLNAAMNTEAFF. The CDR3 coding sequence is TGCGCCAGCAGCTTGAATGCGGCTATGAACACTGAAGCTTTCTTT.

This clone was seen only a few times. V is TRBV7-2 and J is TRBJ1-2, with TRBD1 identical over 8 bases. Trimming removed 5 bases from V and 0 bases from J; junction bases left unmatched: 5. This CDR3 contains 15 residues. CDR1 and CDR2 (germline): SGHTA, FQGNSA. CDR3 bases: TGTGCCAGCAGCCCAGGACAGGGAGCTAACTATGGCTACACCTTC. Encoded protein: CASSPGQGANYGYTF. Variable domain in full (rest from reference TRBV7-2 and TRBJ1-2): GAGVSQSPSNKVTEKGKDVELRCDPISGHTALYWYRQSLGQGLEFLIYFQGNSAPDKSGLPSDRFSAERTGGSVSTLTIQRTQQEDSAVYLCASSPGQGANYGYTFGSGTRLTVV.

This sequence joins TRBV4-3 and TRBJ1-4; TRBD1 is a possible D gene (6 bases). V lost 0 bases and J 8 bases, leaving 13 bases between the germline ends. The CDR3 runs 15 residues. Germline values: CDR1 LGHNA, CDR2 YSLEER. The CDR3 DNA is TGCGCCAGCAGCCAAGAGGGGACATTCGGCGAAAAACTGTTTTTT. It translates to CASSQEGTFGEKLFF.

This clone came up a few times. The V call is TRBV10-2, the J call TRBJ2-7, with 7 nucleotides matching TRBD2. The V and J ends lost 3 bases and 4 bases, in that order; junction bases with no gene match: 9. The CDR3 spans 15 residues. Germline-derived CDR1 and CDR2 are WSHSY and SAAADI. In nucleotides, the CDR3 is TGCGCCAGCAGTGACCCAACCGGGGGGAGGTACGAGCAGTACTTC. Protein: CASSDPTGGRYEQYF.

This clone has more than one count but fewer than ten. The V gene is TRBV6-5, the J gene TRBJ1-1, with a tentative D call TRBD1 (6 bases). V dropped 10 bases and J dropped 1 base, with 13 bases sitting between them. The V gene's germline CDR1 is MNHEY and CDR2 SVGAGI. CDR3 size: 13 residues. CDR3 protein: CAIRGHKNTEAFF. In DNA form, the CDR3 reads TGTGCCATCAGGGGACACAAGAACACTGAAGCTTTCTTT.

The chain combines TRBV7-2 with TRBJ2-7, with TRBD2 identical over 13 bases. Germline CDR1 is SGHTA and CDR2 is FQGNSA. The CDR3 loop spans 15 amino acids. Trimming took 5 bases from V and 3 from J; bases not matched to a gene: 4. CDR3 coding DNA: TGTGCCAGCAGCCTAAGGACTAGCGGGGGCTACGAGCAGTACTTC. This encodes CASSLRTSGGYEQYF.

There are a few counts of this clone. This rearrangement joins TRBV6-5 to TRBJ2-1; 10 bases align to TRBD2. This CDR3 comprises 14 residues. Germline V gene data show CDR1 as MNHEY and CDR2 as SVGAGI. The V gene end was trimmed by 8 bases and the J gene end by 4 bases; junction bases not matched to a gene: 5. CDR3 region: CASRKREGYNEQFF. In DNA form, the CDR3 reads TGTGCCAGCCGTAAGCGGGAGGGATACAATGAGCAGTTCTTC.

This chain links TRBV9 with TRBJ1-6, with D unresolved. CDR1 SGDLS and CDR2 YYNGEE come from the germline V gene. V lost 3 bases, J lost 3 bases, and 13 bases lay in between. The CDR3 extends over 16 amino acids. The CDR3 protein is CASSASTAGYNSPLHF. DNA of the CDR3: TGTGCCAGCAGCGCATCAACAGCGGGCTATAATTCACCCCTCCACTTT.

This chain uses TRBV19 with TRBJ2-5; the D is unclear. The V end lost 4 bases, the J end lost 7 bases, and 19 bases lay between the germline ends. The CDR3 runs 15 residues. Germline V lookup: CDR1 LNHDA, CDR2 SQIVND (reference sequence). The CDR3 nucleotides read TGTGCCAGTAGTACCGATAAAGACATACTGATGACCCAGTACTTC. It is translated as CASSTDKDILMTQYF.

This clone showed up just a few times. V and J are TRBV7-3 and TRBJ1-1; D gene uncertain. The CDR3 totals 14 residues. Trimming removed 5 bases from V and 5 bases from J, with 15 bases in between. The germline V gene has CDR1 SGHTA and CDR2 FQGTGA. The CDR3 here is CASSGVLGSTEAFF. The CDR3 DNA is TGTGCCAGCAGCGGTGTTCTGGGCTCGACTGAAGCTTTCTTT.

The chain is built from TRBV15 and TRBJ2-6, with unresolved D. Trimming pared 5 bases from V and 0 bases from J, leaving 8 bases between. CDR1 LNHNV and CDR2 YYDKDF come from the germline V gene (reference sequence). CDR3 size: 15 residues. CDR3 loop: CATSSPYSGANVLTF. The CDR3 nucleotides read TGTGCCACCAGCTCGCCTTACTCTGGGGCCAACGTCCTGACTTTC.

This clone was observed a few times. The chain recombines TRBV5-1 with TRBJ1-2; TRBD1 agrees at 12 bases. V shed 4 bases and J 8 bases; nucleotides not matched to a gene: 6. Germline V CDR1 and CDR2: SGHRS, YFSETQ. The length of the CDR3 is 14 residues. In DNA form, the CDR3 reads TGCGCCAGCAGCCCGGGACAGGGGGCGGAAGGCTACACCTTC. Its translation is CASSPGQGAEGYTF.

The table lists this clone with a few counts. The chain has TRBV29-1 and TRBJ2-3; 14 positions agree with TRBD2. In germline, CDR1 is SQVTM, CDR2 ANQGSEA. This CDR3 comprises 18 residues. The CDR3 is CTFSGRTSGRYFTDTQYF. CDR3 nucleotide sequence: TGCACCTTTTCGGGTCGGACTAGCGGGAGGTACTTCACAGATACGCAGTATTTT.

The CDR3 DNA reads as TGTGCCAGCAGGGGCACTAGTATCGATGAGCAGTTCTTC. The encoded protein is CASRGTSIDEQFF. The J gene is TRBJ2-1, the V gene TRBV6-5; D possibly corresponds to TRBD2 (5 bases). This CDR3 is built from 13 residues. V gave up 6 bases and J gave up 8 bases, with 14 bases separating them. In germline, CDR1 is MNHEY, CDR2 SVGAGI.

This rearrangement joins TRBV7-9 to TRBJ2-2; D might be TRBD2 (5 bases). V was shortened by 5 bases and J by 1 base, with 8 bases between the two germline ends. The CDR3 contains 14 residues. Germline V lookup: CDR1 SEHNR, CDR2 FQNEAQ (reference sequence). The CDR3 sequence: CASSPDLNTGELFF. CDR3 sequence (DNA): TGTGCCAGCAGCCCGGACTTGAACACCGGGGAGCTGTTTTTT. The full variable domain, its missing parts supplied by reference TRBV7-9 and TRBJ2-2, is DTGVSQNPRHKITKRGQNVTFRCDPISEHNRLYWYRQTLGQGPEFLTYFQNEAQLEKSRLLSDRFSAERPKGSFSTLEIQRTEQGDSAMYLCASSPDLNTGELFFGEGSRLTVL.

The chain links TRBV2 to TRBJ1-2, with no clear D. CDR1 is SNHLY, CDR2 FYNNEI, per germline. V dropped 2 bases and J dropped 13 bases, with 14 bases sitting between them. The CDR3 is made up of 12 amino acids. CDR3 nucleotide sequence: TGTGCCAGCAGTGAATATACGACGGCGGTCACCTTC. Translation gives CASSEYTTAVTF.

This clone was seen a handful of times. The chain's CDR3 is CASTRVGGYTF. CDR3 bases: TGTGCCAGTACGAGGGTAGGGGGCTACACCTTC. This chain joins TRBV6-1 and TRBJ1-2; D is undetermined. The CDR3 runs 11 residues. Germline CDR1 is MNHNS and CDR2 is SASEGT. Trimming took 9 bases from V and 8 from J, leaving 13 bases between them.

This chain joins TRBV7-9 and TRBJ2-1; D call uncertain. The V gene's germline CDR1 is SEHNR and CDR2 FQNEAQ (reference sequence). This CDR3 region has 14 residues. Between the trimmed V and J ends, which lost 6 bases and 3 bases, there was a span of 12 bases. CDR3 coding DNA: TGTGCCAGCAGGATTGGCGGATACTACAATGAGCAGTTCTTC. This encodes CASRIGGYYNEQFF.

This clone has just a few counts. The chain recombines TRBV5-1 with TRBJ2-1, with a tentative D call TRBD1 (6 bases). The CDR3 runs to 16 residues. The V end was cut by 3 bases, the J end by 0 bases, with 13 bases between. Germline assignment: CDR1 SGHRS and CDR2 YFSETQ. The CDR3 sequence: CASSYLQGSSYNEQFF. CDR3 nucleotides: TGCGCCAGCAGCTACCTTCAGGGGAGCTCCTACAATGAGCAGTTCTTC.

This clone was found a few times. The chain employs TRBV6-1 and TRBJ2-5; D might be TRBD1 (6 bases). Germline CDR1 reads MNHNS; CDR2 reads SASEGT. The CDR3 runs 14 residues. The V end lost 10 bases, the J end lost 0 bases, and 15 bases lay between the germline ends. CDR3 protein: CATEGQSYQETQYF. CDR3 bases: TGTGCCACCGAAGGACAGTCGTACCAAGAGACCCAGTACTTC.

The genes are TRBV7-2 and TRBJ2-2, with D unclear. In germline, CDR1 is SGHTA, CDR2 FQGNSA. CDR3 length equals 17 residues. Trimming removed 5 bases at V and 0 bases at J, with 16 bases between. CDR3 sequence: CASSPWANKANTGELFF. The CDR3 DNA reads as TGTGCCAGCAGCCCCTGGGCCAACAAAGCGAACACCGGGGAGCTGTTTTTT.

The sample holds a few counts of this clone. V gene TRBV7-3 combines with J gene TRBJ1-5; D is undetermined. V shed 3 bases and J shed 7 bases, with 10 bases lying between them. The V gene's germline CDR1 is SGHTA and CDR2 FQGTGA. The CDR3 consists of 13 residues. CDR3: CASSFTMEQPQHF. CDR3 nucleotide sequence: TGTGCCAGCAGCTTTACAATGGAACAGCCCCAGCATTTT.

This clone turned up a few times. V usage is TRBV19 and J usage is TRBJ2-6; D is uncertain. The CDR3 extends over 13 amino acids. Germline CDR1 LNHDA, CDR2 SQIVND (reference sequence). Trimming shortened V by 9 bases and J by 0 bases, and 6 bases separated the two germline ends. For the CDR3, the DNA is TGTGCCAGCACACTCTCTGGGGCCAACGTCCTGACTTTC. Translating gives CASTLSGANVLTF.

This clone was observed a few times. The chain couples TRBV4-1 to TRBJ2-1; 9 nucleotides match TRBD1. Germline CDR1 is MGHRA and CDR2 is YSYEKL. V lost 7 bases and J lost 8; bases outside the gene matches: 12. The CDR3 is 15 residues long. The CDR3 sequence: CASTRFLQGADEQFF. DNA for the CDR3: TGCGCCAGCACCCGATTTTTACAGGGGGCGGATGAGCAGTTCTTC.

The genes are TRBV6-6 and TRBJ2-3, with a tentative D call TRBD2 (5 bases). Trimming shortened V by 2 bases and J by 0 bases, and 9 bases separated the two germline ends. The CDR3 totals 15 residues. Per the germline V gene, CDR1 is MNHNY and CDR2 is SVGAGI (reference sequence). CDR3 residues: CASSYGSSSTDTQYF. Written as DNA, the CDR3 is TGTGCCAGCAGTTACGGGAGCTCTAGCACAGATACGCAGTATTTT.